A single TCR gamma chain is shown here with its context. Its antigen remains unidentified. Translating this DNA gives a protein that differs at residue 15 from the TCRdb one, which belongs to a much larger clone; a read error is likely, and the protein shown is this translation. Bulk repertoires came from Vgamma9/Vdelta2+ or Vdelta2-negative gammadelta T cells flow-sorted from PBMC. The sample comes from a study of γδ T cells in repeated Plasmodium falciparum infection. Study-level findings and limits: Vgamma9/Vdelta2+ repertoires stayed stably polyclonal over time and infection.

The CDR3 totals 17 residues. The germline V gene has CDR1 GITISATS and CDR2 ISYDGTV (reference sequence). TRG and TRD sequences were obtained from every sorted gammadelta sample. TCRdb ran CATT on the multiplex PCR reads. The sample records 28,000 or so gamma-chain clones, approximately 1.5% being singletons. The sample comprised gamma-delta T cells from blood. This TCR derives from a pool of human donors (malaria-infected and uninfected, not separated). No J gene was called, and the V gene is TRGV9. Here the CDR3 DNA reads TGTGCCTTGTGGGAGGTGCCCTCGGAGTTGGGCAAAAAAATCATGGTATTT. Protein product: CALWEVPSELGKKIMVF.